This T cell receptor beta chain is from a study of blood T cell repertoires in COVID-19. Overall study: Italy, Spain and the United States were the sources of the convalescent and acute COVID-19 samples. Sources were T cells, B-cell-depleted T cells, or PBMCs; the material itself was cDNA or gDNA.

Per the study methods: Quantification of nucleated cells was approximated via reference gene primer amplification. TCRdb keeps only in-frame clones here, not all; method: immunoSEQ multiplex PCR. V, J and clone size are those of that table, while D and trimming were read from the DNA. The sample holds 64,000 or so clones, 65% to 90% seen once. The TCR originated in a man in his forties or fifties with acute or convalescent COVID-19. Sequenced input: peripheral blood.

Here the CDR3 reads CASGTGRVDTNEKLFF. For the CDR3, the DNA is TGCGCCAGCGGGACAGGCCGGGTAGACACTAATGAAAAACTGTTTTTT. This sequence joins TRBV4-1 and TRBJ1-4; 8 bases align to TRBD1. The CDR3 consists of 16 residues. The V gene's germline CDR1 is MGHRA and CDR2 YSYEKL. V gave up 8 bases and J gave up 2 bases; unmatched junction bases: 10.